This T cell receptor beta chain was sequenced during a study of blood T cell repertoires in COVID-19. Some clones are missing from TCRdb's copy, which holds only in-frame ones; the method was immunoSEQ multiplex PCR. The sample lists tens of thousands of clones, more than 70% occurring once. Deletions cut 4 bases from V and 1 base from J, with 7 bases between. This CDR3 region has 13 residues. From germline, CDR1 is ENHRY and CDR2 SYGVKD. The source material was peripheral blood. The chain joins TRBV10-3 to TRBJ1-2; D is unresolved. This receptor was taken from an elderly woman with active or convalescent COVID-19. CDR3 sequence reads: CAISAVGNYGYTF. The DNA of the CDR3 is TGTGCCATCAGTGCGGTCGGTAACTATGGCTACACCTTC.